Below, 19 T cell receptor beta chains from the same sample are listed, as sequenced in a study of blood T cell repertoires in COVID-19. Measured with immunoSEQ multiplex PCR; TCRdb has only the in-frame clones, and not every one. The data contain 95,000 to 120,000 clones, 90% of them singletons. Sequenced: peripheral blood. The source is a woman aged 50 to 65 with acute or convalescent COVID-19.

The chain recombines TRBV4-1 with TRBJ1-6; 7 bases map to TRBD1. The CDR3 consists of 16 residues. The ends lost 0 bases at V and 10 bases at J; junction bases unmatched: 9. Germline-derived CDR1 and CDR2 are MGHRA and YSYEKL. The CDR3 here is CASSQEPPTGKSPLHF. The CDR3 region has the DNA TGCGCCAGCAGCCAAGAGCCGCCGACAGGGAAATCACCCCTCCACTTT.

A few counts support this clone. J is TRBJ1-2 and V is TRBV5-8; a possible D gene is TRBD1 (5 bases). The germline CDR1 and CDR2 sequences are SGHTS and YDEGEE. The CDR3 has 15 residues. V lost 6 bases and J lost 0, with 15 bases in between. The CDR3 is CASTRGAGTNYGYTF. CDR3 in DNA: TGTGCCAGCACCCGTGGAGCAGGGACTAACTATGGCTACACCTTC.

This clone has only one observation. The CDR3 loop reads CSASSPPGYEQYF. The DNA for the CDR3 is TGCAGTGCTAGTAGCCCACCCGGCTACGAGCAGTACTTC. This rearrangement joins TRBV20-1 to TRBJ2-7; D is uncertain. Germline values: CDR1 DFQATT, CDR2 SNEGSKA (reference sequence). This CDR3 comprises 13 residues. V was cut by 3 bases and J by 3 bases, with 12 bases left in between.

The chain carries TRBV19 and TRBJ1-5; D is unresolved. V was trimmed by 5 bases and J by 2 bases, leaving 10 bases between them. Germline CDR1 and CDR2: LNHDA and SQIVND (reference sequence). This CDR3 spans 14 amino acids. CDR3 amino acids: CASSFRGGNQPQHF. The CDR3 nucleotides read TGTGCCAGTAGTTTTAGAGGTGGCAATCAGCCCCAGCATTTT.

The chain joins TRBV6-5 to TRBJ2-1, with TRBD1 identical over 7 bases. The trim removed 5 bases at V and 1 base at J, leaving 5 bases unmatched. There are 15 residues in the CDR3. CDR1 is MNHEY and CDR2 is SVGAGI in the germline V gene. The CDR3 spells CASSRRQGSYNEQFF. In nucleotides, the CDR3 is TGTGCCAGCAGTAGAAGACAGGGTTCCTACAATGAGCAGTTCTTC.

V is TRBV5-1 and J is TRBJ1-1; no reliable D call. V lost 0 bases to trimming and J lost 0 bases, with 9 bases between them. This CDR3 has 15 amino acids. Germline-derived CDR1 and CDR2 are SGHRS and YFSETQ. The CDR3 sequence is CASSLGAYLNTEAFF. CDR3 sequence (DNA): TGCGCCAGCAGCTTGGGGGCTTACCTGAACACTGAAGCTTTCTTT.

This chain links TRBV2 with TRBJ2-5; tentative D call: TRBD2 (5 bases). This CDR3 is 16 amino acids long. CDR1 is SNHLY, CDR2 FYNNEI, per germline. The V and J ends lost 2 bases and 0 bases respectively, with 13 bases between them. CDR3: CASSETSLRDQETQYF. For the CDR3, the DNA is TGTGCCAGCAGTGAAACCTCTCTGAGGGACCAAGAGACCCAGTACTTC.

The chain combines TRBV11-3 with TRBJ2-2; TRBD2 aligns across 7 bases. CDR3 length equals 15 residues. Germline trimming cut 1 base from V and 4 bases from J; bases unmatched to any gene: 3. Germline-derived CDR1 and CDR2 are SGHNT and YENEEA. The CDR3 sequence: CASSLGRGSTGELFF. As DNA, the CDR3 is TGTGCCAGCAGCTTAGGGCGGGGGTCCACCGGGGAGCTGTTTTTT.

The CDR3 loop is CASSSGLGGYEQYF. The DNA of the CDR3 is TGTGCCAGCAGCTCCGGCCTCGGCGGCTACGAGCAGTACTTC. The rearrangement uses TRBV7-2 and TRBJ2-7; D is undetermined. This CDR3 has 14 amino acids. Germline-derived CDR1 and CDR2 are SGHTA and FQGNSA. V lost 4 bases to trimming and J lost 3 bases, with 13 bases between them.

The V and J genes are TRBV3-1 (or the pseudogene TRBV3-2) and TRBJ1-4; D remains ambiguous. Germline CDR1 is LGHDT and CDR2 is YNNKEL (reference sequence). V lost 3 bases and J lost 9, with 14 bases in between. The CDR3 runs 14 residues. CDR3 protein: CASSQAGIGQKLFF. In DNA form, the CDR3 reads TGTGCCAGCAGCCAGGCGGGGATCGGGCAAAAACTGTTTTTT.

The V call is TRBV10-3, the J call TRBJ2-7; D unclear. Germline CDR1 and CDR2: ENHRY and SYGVKD. This CDR3 is 13 amino acids long. V was cut by 4 bases and J by 0 bases, with 7 bases left in between. The CDR3 is CAISAYSSYEQYF. The CDR3 DNA reads TGTGCCATCAGTGCGTACAGCTCCTACGAGCAGTACTTC.

J is TRBJ1-4 and V is TRBV23-1, with D perhaps TRBD1 (5 bases). TRBV23-1 is reported as an ORF; its role is uncertain. This CDR3 has 13 amino acids. Trimming pared 11 bases from V and 8 bases from J, leaving 18 bases between. The CDR3 is CARTLQGGEKLFF. The CDR3 DNA reads as TGCGCCCGAACCTTGCAGGGAGGGGAAAAACTGTTTTTT.

The chain joins TRBV3-1 (or the pseudogene TRBV3-2) to TRBJ2-7; possibly TRBD1 for D (5 bases). Germline values: CDR1 LGHDT, CDR2 YNNKEL (reference sequence). The CDR3 runs 15 residues. The V end was cut by 1 base, the J end by 5 bases, with 15 bases between. The CDR3 DNA reads TGTGCCAGCAGCCAAGGGTGGACATGGAAAGACGAGCAGTACTTC. Translation: CASSQGWTWKDEQYF.

The chain recombines TRBV2 with TRBJ2-3; TRBD2 matches 9 bases. The junction had 6 bases not matched to a gene; V was cut back by 3 bases and J by 5 bases. Germline values: CDR1 SNHLY, CDR2 FYNNEI. This CDR3 comprises 15 residues. CDR3 DNA sequence: TGTGCCAGCAGTGACTCGCGGGGGGGCGGAGATACGCAGTATTTT. This translates into CASSDSRGGGDTQYF. Full variable domain (outside the CDR3, taken from reference TRBV2 and TRBJ2-3): EPEVTQTPSHQVTQMGQEVILRCVPISNHLYFYWYRQILGQKVEFLVSFYNNEISEKSEIFDDQFSVERPDGSNFTLKIRSTKLEDSAMYFCASSDSRGGGDTQYFGPGTRLTVL.

The rearrangement joins TRBV28 to TRBJ1-3; D is unresolved. V lost 10 bases and J lost 0, with 19 bases in between. CDR1 is MDHEN, CDR2 SYDVKM, per germline. This CDR3 has 16 amino acids. The CDR3 DNA reads as TGTGCCACCTCAATTAGCGGACGATACTCTGGAAACACCATATATTTT. This codes for CATSISGRYSGNTIYF.

This chain's CDR3 is CASSLVRDGELFF. As DNA, the CDR3 is TGTGCCAGCAGCCTCGTACGGGACGGGGAGCTGTTTTTT. The V and J genes are TRBV11-2 and TRBJ2-2; TRBD2 is a possible D gene (5 bases). CDR1 SGHAT and CDR2 FQNNGV come from the germline V gene. The CDR3 extends over 13 amino acids. V lost 5 bases and J 7 bases, leaving 11 bases between the germline ends.

This chain uses TRBV29-1 with TRBJ1-4, with 8 bases identical to TRBD1. The J segment lost 5 bases and the V segment lost 4 bases, leaving 15 bases of the junction unmatched. The CDR3 extends over 17 amino acids. The germline CDR1 and CDR2 sequences are SQVTM and ANQGSEA. CDR3 in amino acids: CSVAVVGARQGNEKLFF. The CDR3 DNA is TGCAGCGTTGCGGTGGTTGGGGCAAGACAGGGGAATGAAAAACTGTTTTTT. Using reference TRBV29-1 and TRBJ1-4 for the parts outside the CDR3, the full variable domain is SAVISQKPSRDICQRGTSLTIQCQVDSQVTMMFWYRQQPGQSLTLIATANQGSEATYESGFVIDKFPISRPNLTFSTLTVSNMSPEDSSIYLCSVAVVGARQGNEKLFFGSGTQLSVL.

The chain joins TRBV10-3 to TRBJ2-5, with a possible D match to TRBD1 (7 bases). The CDR3 runs to 16 residues. With 2 bases removed from V and 7 bases from J, the gap between germline ends came to 20 bases. CDR1 is ENHRY, CDR2 SYGVKD, per germline. CDR3 sequence: CAISEPQGRQVSTQYF. In DNA form, the CDR3 reads TGTGCCATCAGTGAGCCACAGGGGAGGCAAGTGTCGACCCAGTACTTC.

The chain joins TRBV3-1 (or the pseudogene TRBV3-2) to TRBJ1-2, with 11 bases fitting TRBD1. Germline trimming cut 4 bases from V and 3 bases from J; bases unmatched to any gene: 10. Per the germline V gene, CDR1 is LGHDT and CDR2 is YNNKEL (reference sequence). The CDR3 runs to 17 residues. CDR3 nucleotides: TGTGCCAGCAGCCCTTCAGGACAGGGGGCATCCCACTATGGCTACACCTTC. It yields the protein CASSPSGQGASHYGYTF.